The clone carrying this T cell receptor beta chain was observed a few times. Its antigen is unknown. This entry belongs to a study of blood T cells in healthy people across ages. Study-wide results and limits: CMV status of donors was unknown, possibly confounding expanded clonotype changes. Naive T cell percentage by flow cytometry tracked strongly with beta diversity.

The use of a sample-barcoded 5' primer and a J-beta primer mix characterized a second PCR of roughly 6 to 11 cycles. TCRdb re-derived calls from the 5' RACE reads in MiXCR, one entry per CDR3 protein. The top ten hold 0.75% of the sample, which has around 1,000,000 distinct CDR3 sequences, 20% to 25% seen once. The CDR3 runs 16 residues. Germline V gene data show CDR1 as SNHLY and CDR2 as FYNNEI. Trimming removed 3 bases from V and 2 bases from J, with 16 bases in between. The data also belong to a second study, concerning T cells of mothers and their children.

The sample taken for sequencing was blood. This chain links TRBV2 with TRBJ2-5; TRBD2 is a possible D gene (7 bases). The sequence was collected from a girl aged 2-9 years in good health. CDR3 in amino acids: CASSDLEGGPQETQYF. The CDR3 DNA reads TGTGCCAGCAGTGATCTGGAGGGGGGGCCTCAAGAGACCCAGTACTTC.